This T cell receptor beta chain originates from a study of human T cells and chemical hapten exposure. General study results and limits: Expanded TCRs produced significantly more large CDR3 similarity clusters than controls did.

V was clipped by 3 bases and J by 9 bases, with 12 bases between them. CDR1 MNHEY and CDR2 SVGAGI come from the germline V gene. The CDR3 runs 14 residues. Regarding time point: patch test 2, 6 weeks after DPC sensitization. Described treatment: therapeutic diphenylcyclopropenone sensitization with weekly scalp DPC. Donors, patients with alopecia ranging from 18 to 70 years old and judged suitable for DPC, provided samples. This clonotype has only a few counts. Its antigen is as yet unknown. Each CDR3 protein gets one entry after TCRdb re-called the RACE reads with MiXCR. Among about 140,000 distinct CDR3 sequences listed, 10% to 15% were seen once.

The clonotype was recovered from a woman between 45 and 60 years old with alopecia areata. Some clones in this sample may be carry-over from other donors' samples. The rearrangement links TRBV6-5 to TRBJ1-6; D perhaps matches TRBD1 (6 bases). Specimen: whole blood, collected in connection with sensitization to the hapten diphenylcyclopropenone (DPC). In DNA, the CDR3 is TGTGCCAGCAGTTATTGGCAGGGGAGTTCACCCCTCCACTTT. Its translation: CASSYWQGSSPLHF.